This T cell receptor beta chain is drawn from a study of long-term antiretroviral therapy in people with HIV. Regarding the study as a whole: Repertoires in HIV (unlike those of controls) had narrower CDR3 length ranges. Following ART, diversity rose but still fell short of transplant donor controls.

Germline-derived CDR1 and CDR2 are SGHRS and YFSETQ. CDR3 length: 16 residues. The ends lost 0 bases at V and 3 bases at J; junction bases unmatched: 7. As for this clone: Its matching antigen is unknown.

Amounts of roughly 0.95-11 million cryopreserved PBMC were held in the samples before DNA extraction. They ran version v3.0 of the immunoSEQ assay at survey level. Clones were sequenced by immunoSEQ multiplex PCR, and TCRdb holds only the in-frame ones, with some missing. The data contain nearly 20,000 clones, 75% to 85% of them singletons. The V and J genes are TRBV5-1 and TRBJ2-3, with 7 bases lining up with TRBD2. The sample was unsorted PBMCs, taken 0.2 years after starting antiretroviral therapy. This clonotype originated in a woman aged 35 to 49 with HIV. CDR3: CASSLGAGVDTDTQYF. CDR3 DNA: TGCGCCAGCAGCTTGGGGGCGGGAGTTGATACAGATACGCAGTATTTT.